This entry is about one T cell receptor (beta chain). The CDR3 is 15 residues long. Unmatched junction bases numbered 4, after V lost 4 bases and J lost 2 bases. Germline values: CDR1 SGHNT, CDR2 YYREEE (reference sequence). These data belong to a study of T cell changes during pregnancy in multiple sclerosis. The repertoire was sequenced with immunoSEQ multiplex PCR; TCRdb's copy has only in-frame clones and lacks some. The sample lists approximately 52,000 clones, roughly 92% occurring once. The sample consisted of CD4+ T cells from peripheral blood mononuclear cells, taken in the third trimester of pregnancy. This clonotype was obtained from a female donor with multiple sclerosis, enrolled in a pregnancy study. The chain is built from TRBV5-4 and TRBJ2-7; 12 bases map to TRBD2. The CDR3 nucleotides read TGTGCCAGCAGCCCCGGACTAGCGGGAACCTACGAGCAGTACTTC. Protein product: CASSPGLAGTYEQYF. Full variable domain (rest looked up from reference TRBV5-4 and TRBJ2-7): ETGVTQSPTHLIKTRGQQVTLRCSSQSGHNTVSWYQQALGQGPQFIFQYYREEENGRGNFPPRFSGLQFPNYSSELNVNALELDDSALYLCASSPGLAGTYEQYFGPGTRLTVT.